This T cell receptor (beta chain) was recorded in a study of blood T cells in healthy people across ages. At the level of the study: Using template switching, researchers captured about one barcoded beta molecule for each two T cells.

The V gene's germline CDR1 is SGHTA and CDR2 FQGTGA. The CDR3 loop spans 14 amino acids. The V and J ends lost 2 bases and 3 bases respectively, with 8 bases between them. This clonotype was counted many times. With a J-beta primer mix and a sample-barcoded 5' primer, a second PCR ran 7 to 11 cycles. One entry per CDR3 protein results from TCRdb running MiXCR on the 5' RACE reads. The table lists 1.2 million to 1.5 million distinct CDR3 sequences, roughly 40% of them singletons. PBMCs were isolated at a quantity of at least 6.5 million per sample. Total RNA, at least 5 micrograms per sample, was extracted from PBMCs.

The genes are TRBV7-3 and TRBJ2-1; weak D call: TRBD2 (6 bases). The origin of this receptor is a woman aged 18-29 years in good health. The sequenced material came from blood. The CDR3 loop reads CASSLSGVYNEQFF. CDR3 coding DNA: TGTGCCAGCAGCTTATCGGGGGTCTACAATGAGCAGTTCTTC. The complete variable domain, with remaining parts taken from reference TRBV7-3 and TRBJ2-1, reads GAGVSQTPSNKVTEKGKYVELRCDPISGHTALYWYRQSLGQGPEFLIYFQGTGAADDSGLPNDRFFAVRPEGSVSTLKIQRTERGDSAVYLCASSLSGVYNEQFFGPGTRLTVL.